The 6 T cell receptor beta chains below come from one sample, sequenced in a study of T cell responses to AZD1222 COVID-19 vaccine. Profiling relied on immunoSEQ multiplex PCR, and the TCRdb table lists in-frame clones only, not all of them. There are over 150,000 clones in the sample; just over 90% occur only once, and approximately 1.4% lies in the top ten. Sequencing used peripheral blood, obtained on day 0 of AZD1222 vaccination. The origin of the receptors is an adult in good health.

This clone was seen a single time. J is TRBJ1-1 and V is TRBV18, with TRBD1 matching over 10 bases. V was pared by 6 bases and J by 4 bases, with 2 bases of the junction left unmatched. This CDR3 is 13 amino acids long. In germline, CDR1 is KGHSH, CDR2 LQKENI. CDR3 DNA sequence: TGTGCCAGCTCCCGACAGGGGGCCACTGAAGCTTTCTTT. Translating it yields CASSRQGATEAFF.

The chain is built from TRBV28 and TRBJ1-1; the D is unclear. From germline, CDR1 is MDHEN and CDR2 SYDVKM. CDR3 length equals 13 residues. V was cut by 6 bases and J by 0 bases, with 8 bases left in between. CDR3: CASSTTLNTEAFF. The CDR3 bases are TGTGCCAGCAGCACGACCCTGAACACTGAAGCTTTCTTT. Supplemented by reference TRBV28 and TRBJ1-1, the full variable domain reads DVKVTQSSRYLVKRTGEKVFLECVQDMDHENMFWYRQDPGLGLRLIYFSYDVKMKEKGDIPEGYSVSREKKERFSLILESASTNQTSMYLCASSTTLNTEAFFGQGTRLTVV.

V usage is TRBV24-1 and J usage is TRBJ2-7; tentative D call: TRBD2 (6 bases). CDR3 size: 19 residues. The germline CDR1 and CDR2 sequences are KGHDR and SFDVKD. The V end was cut by 5 bases, the J end by 3 bases, with 28 bases between. The CDR3 loop reads CATSGCMVRGVRRDYEQYF. The CDR3 DNA follows: TGTGCCACCAGTGGGTGTATGGTTAGGGGAGTCAGGCGGGACTACGAGCAGTACTTC.

This clone showed up just once. V usage is TRBV19 and J usage is TRBJ2-1; 9 bases map to TRBD2. This CDR3 is built from 15 residues. Germline assignment: CDR1 LNHDA and CDR2 SQIVND (reference sequence). V lost 4 bases, J lost 4 bases, and 5 bases stayed unmatched. CDR3 sequence reads: CASSSAGGVYNEQFF. CDR3 nucleotide sequence: TGTGCCAGTAGTAGCGCGGGGGGGGTTTACAATGAGCAGTTCTTC.

This clone was counted once. The CDR3 coding sequence is TGTGCCAGCAGCTTAGTACAGGGGGGAGGCTACACCTTC. It is translated as CASSLVQGGGYTF. The chain uses TRBV7-6 and TRBJ1-2; 8 bases map to TRBD1. Germline-derived CDR1 and CDR2 are SGHVS and FNYEAQ. V was clipped by 1 base and J by 8 bases; unmatched bases: 3. CDR3 size: 13 residues.

This clone came up once. The chain employs TRBV6-5 and TRBJ2-2; D not certain. Germline lookup yields CDR1 MNHEY and CDR2 SVGAGI. The germline V and J ends were trimmed by 0 bases and 0 bases, with 8 bases remaining between them. There are 16 residues in the CDR3. The CDR3 region is CASSYSPSPNTGELFF. Here the CDR3 DNA reads TGTGCCAGCAGTTACTCTCCTAGTCCGAACACCGGGGAGCTGTTTTTT.